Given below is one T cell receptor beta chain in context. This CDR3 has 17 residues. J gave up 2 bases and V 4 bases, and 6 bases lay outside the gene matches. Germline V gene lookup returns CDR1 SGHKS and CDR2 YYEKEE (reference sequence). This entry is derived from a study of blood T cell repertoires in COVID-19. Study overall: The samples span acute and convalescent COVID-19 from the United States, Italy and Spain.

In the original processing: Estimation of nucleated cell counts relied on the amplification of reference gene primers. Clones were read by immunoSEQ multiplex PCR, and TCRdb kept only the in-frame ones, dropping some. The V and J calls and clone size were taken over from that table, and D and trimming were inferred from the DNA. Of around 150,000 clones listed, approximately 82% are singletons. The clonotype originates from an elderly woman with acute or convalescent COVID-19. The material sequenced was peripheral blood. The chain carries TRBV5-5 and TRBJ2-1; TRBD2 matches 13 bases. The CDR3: CASSRTSGSTTYNEQFF. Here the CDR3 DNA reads TGTGCCAGCAGCCGGACTAGCGGGAGTACCACCTACAATGAGCAGTTCTTC.